Listed below are T cell receptor beta chains from one sample, sequenced in a study of T cells after yellow fever vaccination. TCRdb re-analysed the 5' RACE reads in MiXCR, keeping a single row per CDR3 protein. The sample lists 300,000 or so distinct CDR3 sequences, roughly 9% occurring once. The source material was CD4+ T cells sorted from PBMCs, sampled 5 days after the yellow fever booster vaccination. The receptors stem from a young man who received the YFV17D yellow fever vaccine. The CDR3 runs from the conserved cysteine through the conserved F or W. The D gene is left open where the match is weak. Clone sizes are given selectively: once, few, many, or a class where the clone is expanded.

v_gene: TRBV5-1
j_gene: TRBJ2-4
d_gene: .
abundance: many
CDR3nt: TGCGCCAGCAGCTTCCAGGGAGATTTAAACATTCAGTACTTC
CDR3aa: CASSFQGDLNIQYF

v_gene: TRBV2
j_gene: TRBJ2-1
d_gene: .
abundance: few
CDR3nt: TGTGCCAGCAGTGGGGACCCTAACTACAATGAGCAGTTCTTC
CDR3aa: CASSGDPNYNEQFF

v_gene: TRBV5-1
j_gene: TRBJ2-5
d_gene: .
abundance: few
CDR3nt: TGCGCCAGCAGCTTGAGTGTGGAGGAGACCCAGTACTTC
CDR3aa: CASSLSVEETQYF

v_gene: TRBV4-1
j_gene: TRBJ1-1
d_gene: .
abundance: .
CDR3nt: TGCGCCAGCAGCCAAGAAGGTCAGGGGTTATCCACTGAAGCTTTCTTT
CDR3aa: CASSQEGQGLSTEAFF

v_gene: TRBV7-8
j_gene: TRBJ2-1
d_gene: .
abundance: few
CDR3nt: TGTGCCAGCAGCCAAGGACAGTCTTGGAATGAGCAGTTCTTC
CDR3aa: CASSQGQSWNEQFF

v_gene: TRBV7-6
j_gene: TRBJ2-2
d_gene: TRBD1
abundance: .
CDR3nt: TGTGCCAGCAGCCATGGACAGGTCTCCGGGGAGCTGTTTTTT
CDR3aa: CASSHGQVSGELFF

v_gene: TRBV25-1
j_gene: TRBJ2-1
d_gene: .
abundance: few
CDR3nt: TGTGCCAGCAGTGATGTTAGTAGGCAGTTCTTC
CDR3aa: CASSDVSRQFF

v_gene: TRBV5-1
j_gene: TRBJ2-3
d_gene: .
abundance: few
CDR3nt: TGCGCCAGCAAGTTATCCCAGGATACGCAGTATTTT
CDR3aa: CASKLSQDTQYF

v_gene: TRBV5-1
j_gene: TRBJ2-1
d_gene: TRBD1
abundance: few
CDR3nt: TGCGCCAGCAGCTTGGGACAGGGGGCGAAAGGTTATGAGCAGTTCTTC
CDR3aa: CASSLGQGAKGYEQFF

v_gene: TRBV7-3
j_gene: TRBJ2-3
d_gene: .
abundance: many
CDR3nt: TGTGCCAGCAGCTTAATGGAGGGGGACACAGATACGCAGTATTTT
CDR3aa: CASSLMEGDTDTQYF

v_gene: TRBV10-2
j_gene: TRBJ2-3
d_gene: .
abundance: .
CDR3nt: TGCGCCAGCAGTGATCCGCTGGGGGGGGCATCAGATACGCAGTATTTT
CDR3aa: CASSDPLGGASDTQYF